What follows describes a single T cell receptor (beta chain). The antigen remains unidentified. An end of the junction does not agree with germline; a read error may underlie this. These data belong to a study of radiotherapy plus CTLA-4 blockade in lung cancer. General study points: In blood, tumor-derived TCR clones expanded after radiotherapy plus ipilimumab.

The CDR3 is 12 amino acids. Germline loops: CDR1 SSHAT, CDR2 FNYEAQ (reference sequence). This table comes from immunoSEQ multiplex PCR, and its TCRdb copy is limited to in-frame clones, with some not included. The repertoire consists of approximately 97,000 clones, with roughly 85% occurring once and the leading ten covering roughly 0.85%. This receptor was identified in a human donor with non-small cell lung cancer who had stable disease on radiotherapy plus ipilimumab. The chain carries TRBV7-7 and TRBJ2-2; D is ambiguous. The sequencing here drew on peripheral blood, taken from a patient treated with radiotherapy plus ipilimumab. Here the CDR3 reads CASSEGTGELFF. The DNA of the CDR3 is TGTGCTAGCAGCGAAGGCACCGGGGAGCTGTTTTTT.